This passage covers 12 T cell receptor beta chains from one sample sequenced in a study of blood T cell repertoires in COVID-19. Method: immunoSEQ multiplex PCR; TCRdb's copy keeps in-frame clones and lacks some. The table lists approximately 58,000 clones, over 75% of them singletons. Sequenced material: peripheral blood. Receptors originate from a woman older than 75 with active COVID-19.

This chain joins TRBV28 and TRBJ1-1, with D uncertain. Trimming stripped 3 bases from V and 10 bases from J, with 12 bases between. The germline V gene has CDR1 MDHEN and CDR2 SYDVKM. The CDR3 runs to 12 residues. DNA of the CDR3: TGTGCCAGCAGTTTTTCCCGGGGTCGAGCTTTCTTT. Protein: CASSFSRGRAFF. Supplemented by reference TRBV28 and TRBJ1-1, the full variable domain reads DVKVTQSSRYLVKRTGEKVFLECVQDMDHENMFWYRQDPGLGLRLIYFSYDVKMKEKGDIPEGYSVSREKKERFSLILESASTNQTSMYLCASSFSRGRAFFGQGTRLTVV.

The chain recombines TRBV3-1 (or the pseudogene TRBV3-2) with TRBJ2-2; D remains unclear. The CDR3 length is 15 residues. The V and J ends lost 4 bases and 2 bases respectively, with 11 bases between them. CDR1 and CDR2 from the germline V gene are LGHDT and YNNKEL (reference sequence). The CDR3 reads CASSRRGANTGELFF. For the CDR3, the DNA is TGTGCCAGCAGCCGCCGCGGTGCAAACACCGGGGAGCTGTTTTTT.

V and J are TRBV5-4 and TRBJ1-1, with 8 bases that match TRBD1. The CDR3 totals 15 residues. The germline CDR1 and CDR2 sequences are SGHNT and YYREEE (reference sequence). The J segment lost 3 bases and the V segment lost 5 bases, leaving 9 bases of the junction unmatched. This CDR3 is CASRSPGGEYTEAFF. The DNA of the CDR3 is TGTGCCAGCAGATCCCCAGGGGGCGAGTACACTGAAGCTTTCTTT. The full variable domain, with the rest looked up from reference TRBV5-4 and TRBJ1-1, is ETGVTQSPTHLIKTRGQQVTLRCSSQSGHNTVSWYQQALGQGPQFIFQYYREEENGRGNFPPRFSGLQFPNYSSELNVNALELDDSALYLCASRSPGGEYTEAFFGQGTRLTVV.

The genes are TRBV7-8 and TRBJ2-5, with D maybe TRBD1 (5 bases). Looked up from germline, CDR1 is SGHVS and CDR2 is FQNEAQ. The CDR3 is 15 amino acids. The V end was cut by 1 base, the J end by 5 bases, with 14 bases between. CDR3 amino acids: CASSLGRPGKETQYF. CDR3 bases: TGTGCCAGCAGCTTAGGTCGTCCAGGGAAGGAGACCCAGTACTTC.

The gene calls are TRBV5-1 and TRBJ2-7; TRBD1 agrees at 8 bases. CDR3 size: 15 residues. J gave up 4 bases and V 2 bases, and 8 bases lay outside the gene matches. In germline, CDR1 is SGHRS, CDR2 YFSETQ. The CDR3 DNA reads as TGCGCCAGCAGCTTAACAGGGGGTTCCCTTTACGAGCAGTACTTC. This translates into CASSLTGGSLYEQYF. Full variable domain (missing parts from reference TRBV5-1 and TRBJ2-7): KAGVTQTPRYLIKTRGQQVTLSCSPISGHRSVSWYQQTPGQGLQFLFEYFSETQRNKGNFPGRFSGRQFSNSRSEMNVSTLELGDSALYLCASSLTGGSLYEQYFGPGTRLTVT.

This chain links TRBV19 with TRBJ2-1; a possible D gene is TRBD2 (5 bases). V shed 2 bases and J shed 6 bases, with 8 bases lying between them. The CDR3 runs 13 residues. The germline V gene encodes CDR1 LNHDA and CDR2 SQIVND (reference sequence). DNA for the CDR3: TGTGCCAGTAGTATATACGGGATCAATGAGCAGTTCTTC. Translation: CASSIYGINEQFF.

J is TRBJ1-6 and V is TRBV25-1; D is undetermined. V was trimmed by 2 bases and J by 9 bases, leaving 8 bases between them. The CDR3 is 13 amino acids. The V gene's germline CDR1 is MGHDK and CDR2 SYGVNS. CDR3 DNA sequence: TGTGCCAGCAGTGAACAAGCACTTTCACCCCTCCACTTT. This gives the protein CASSEQALSPLHF. Together with reference TRBV25-1 and TRBJ1-6, the CDR3 gives the full variable domain: EADIYQTPRYLVIGTGKKITLECSQTMGHDKMYWYQQDPGMELHLIHYSYGVNSTEKGDLSSESTVSRIRTEHFPLTLESARPSHTSQYLCASSEQALSPLHFGNGTRLTVT.

The chain couples TRBV2 to TRBJ2-5; possible D gene TRBD1, 5 bases. The V gene's germline CDR1 is SNHLY and CDR2 FYNNEI. V lost 5 bases and J lost 8, with 18 bases in between. CDR3 length: 14 amino acids. CDR3 bases: TGTGCCAGCAGTTCCTCAGGAATAGGGGCAACCCAGTACTTC. Amino acid sequence: CASSSSGIGATQYF.

This clone has a handful of counts. The chain uses TRBV6-1 and TRBJ2-7; 11 nucleotides line up with TRBD2. The CDR3 is 17 amino acids. The V gene end was trimmed by 1 base and the J gene end by 3 bases; junction bases not matched to a gene: 8. Germline V lookup: CDR1 MNHNS, CDR2 SASEGT. The CDR3 sequence is CASSEGRWGTSGYEQYF. In nucleotides, the CDR3 is TGTGCCAGCAGTGAAGGCAGGTGGGGGACTAGCGGCTACGAGCAGTACTTC.

The chain is built from TRBV7-8 and TRBJ2-5; tentatively, D is TRBD2 (5 bases). Germline V gene sequence: CDR1 SGHVS, CDR2 FQNEAQ. V was trimmed by 5 bases and J by 2 bases, leaving 15 bases between them. This CDR3 is 15 amino acids long. The CDR3 DNA is TGTGCCAGCAGCCCCCTAGGGAGCAGACAAGAGACCCAGTACTTC. It specifies CASSPLGSRQETQYF.

The V and J genes are TRBV6-5 and TRBJ1-5, with D possibly being TRBD1 (5 bases). The CDR3 is 13 residues long. Germline V lookup: CDR1 MNHEY, CDR2 SVGAGI. V was shortened by 6 bases and J by 3 bases, with 9 bases between the two germline ends. This CDR3 is CASRGQNNQPQHF. The CDR3 nucleotides are TGTGCCAGCAGGGGGCAGAACAATCAGCCCCAGCATTTT.

This clone came up a few times. This chain links TRBV2 with TRBJ2-7; the match to TRBD2 covers 12 bases. The CDR3 is 15 amino acids. The V gene's germline CDR1 is SNHLY and CDR2 FYNNEI. V lost 3 bases, J lost 2 bases, and 2 bases stayed unmatched. The CDR3: CASSDRTSGTYEQYF. The CDR3 DNA sequence: TGTGCCAGCAGTGACCGGACTAGCGGGACCTACGAGCAGTACTTC.